These T cell receptor beta chains were read from a single sample in a study of identifying expanded T cells in peripheral blood. Profiled with immunoSEQ multiplex PCR; TCRdb holds only in-frame clones, not every one. The table shows 81,000 or so clones, with roughly 84% occurring only once. Source material: blood. These receptors all come from a person aged 18 to 75 in good health. Both conserved end residues are part of each CDR3. Each record gives: J gene, V gene, D gene, clone size, CDR3 protein, CDR3 DNA. A D gene is named only where the DNA matches it firmly. Clone size is not always given. Where it is, it says once, few, many or a class for expanded clones.

J gene: TRBJ1-1; V gene: TRBV27; D gene: NA; clone size: NA; CDR3 protein: CASSSARGSFEAFF; CDR3 DNA: TGTGCCAGCAGTTCCGCCCGGGGGTCGTTTGAAGCTTTCTTT
J gene: TRBJ2-3; V gene: TRBV4-2; D gene: TRBD2; clone size: NA; CDR3 protein: CASSQLTSGSGTDTQYF; CDR3 DNA: TGTGCCAGCAGCCAACTGACTAGCGGGAGCGGCACAGATACGCAGTATTTT
J gene: TRBJ1-4; V gene: TRBV10-1; D gene: NA; clone size: once; CDR3 protein: CASHRCLNEKLFF; CDR3 DNA: TGCGCCAGCCACAGGTGCCTTAATGAAAAACTGTTTTTT
J gene: TRBJ2-3; V gene: TRBV5-1; D gene: TRBD2; clone size: NA; CDR3 protein: CASSLKTSGSTDTQYF; CDR3 DNA: TGCGCCAGCAGCTTAAAAACTAGCGGGAGTACAGATACGCAGTATTTT
J gene: TRBJ2-7; V gene: TRBV15; D gene: NA; clone size: NA; CDR3 protein: CATSSALARGVNEQYF; CDR3 DNA: TGTGCCACCAGCAGTGCCTTGGCGCGGGGAGTCAACGAGCAGTACTTC
J gene: TRBJ1-2; V gene: TRBV7-2; D gene: NA; clone size: once; CDR3 protein: CASSLDLQGGGANYGYTF; CDR3 DNA: TGTGCCAGCAGCTTAGATTTACAGGGTGGCGGAGCTAACTATGGCTACACCTTC
J gene: TRBJ2-5; V gene: TRBV9; D gene: NA; clone size: NA; CDR3 protein: CASSVDLGGETQYF; CDR3 DNA: TGTGCCAGCAGCGTAGACTTGGGCGGGGAGACCCAGTACTTC
J gene: TRBJ2-1; V gene: TRBV14; D gene: TRBD2; clone size: NA; CDR3 protein: CASSQFGGGEQFF; CDR3 DNA: TGTGCCAGCAGCCAATTTGGGGGGGGTGAGCAGTTCTTC
J gene: TRBJ2-1; V gene: TRBV27; D gene: NA; clone size: NA; CDR3 protein: CASSLWRGSYNEQFF; CDR3 DNA: TGTGCCAGCAGTTTATGGAGGGGCTCCTACAATGAGCAGTTCTTC
J gene: TRBJ1-1; V gene: TRBV25-1; D gene: TRBD1; clone size: NA; CDR3 protein: CASSVTGVRTEAFF; CDR3 DNA: TGTGCCAGCAGTGTGACAGGGGTGAGGACTGAAGCTTTCTTT
J gene: TRBJ2-5; V gene: TRBV2; D gene: TRBD1; clone size: NA; CDR3 protein: CASSERVPGQGGETQYF; CDR3 DNA: TGTGCCAGCAGTGAAAGGGTCCCGGGACAGGGAGGAGAGACCCAGTACTTC
J gene: TRBJ2-3; V gene: TRBV5-6; D gene: TRBD1; clone size: NA; CDR3 protein: CASSSDRAVTDTQYF; CDR3 DNA: TGTGCCAGCAGCTCCGACAGGGCGGTAACAGATACGCAGTATTTT
J gene: TRBJ2-7; V gene: TRBV11-2; D gene: TRBD1; clone size: NA; CDR3 protein: CASSLGDRGIYEQYF; CDR3 DNA: TGTGCCAGCAGCTTAGGCGACAGGGGGATCTACGAGCAGTACTTC
J gene: TRBJ1-1; V gene: TRBV6-1; D gene: NA; clone size: NA; CDR3 protein: CASSERQGGYTEAFF; CDR3 DNA: TGTGCCAGCAGTGAACGGCAGGGTGGTTACACTGAAGCTTTCTTT
J gene: TRBJ1-4; V gene: TRBV28; D gene: NA; clone size: once; CDR3 protein: CASSLAGTGEKLFF; CDR3 DNA: TGTGCCAGCAGTTTGGCCGGGACCGGTGAAAAACTGTTTTTT
J gene: TRBJ2-3; V gene: TRBV7-9; D gene: TRBD2; clone size: NA; CDR3 protein: CASSLLSGRATDTQYF; CDR3 DNA: TGTGCCAGCAGCTTGCTTAGCGGGAGGGCCACAGATACGCAGTATTTT
J gene: TRBJ2-1; V gene: TRBV4-1; D gene: NA; clone size: NA; CDR3 protein: CASSQVGRAHVNEQFF; CDR3 DNA: TGCGCCAGCAGCCAAGTTGGCAGGGCACACGTCAATGAGCAGTTCTTC
J gene: TRBJ2-3; V gene: TRBV10-3; D gene: NA; clone size: NA; CDR3 protein: CAISESDSTDTQYF; CDR3 DNA: TGTGCCATCAGTGAGTCGGACAGCACAGATACGCAGTATTTT
J gene: TRBJ2-2; V gene: TRBV21-1; D gene: NA; clone size: once; CDR3 protein: CASSKREREGSTGELFF; CDR3 DNA: TGTGCCAGCAGCAAAAGGGAGCGGGAGGGCTCCACCGGGGAGCTGTTTTTT
J gene: TRBJ1-1; V gene: TRBV5-6; D gene: NA; clone size: NA; CDR3 protein: CASSLEGIVEAFF; CDR3 DNA: TGTGCCAGCAGCTTGGAGGGCATTGTGGAAGCTTTCTTT
J gene: TRBJ1-2; V gene: TRBV10-3; D gene: TRBD1; clone size: NA; CDR3 protein: CAISEKTGNYGYTF; CDR3 DNA: TGTGCCATCAGTGAGAAGACAGGGAACTATGGCTACACCTTC
J gene: TRBJ2-1; V gene: TRBV28; D gene: TRBD2; clone size: NA; CDR3 protein: CASRGTSGRRESEQFF; CDR3 DNA: TGTGCCAGCAGAGGGACTAGCGGGAGAAGGGAAAGTGAGCAGTTCTTC
J gene: TRBJ1-3; V gene: TRBV7-2; D gene: NA; clone size: NA; CDR3 protein: CASSLQLTVTSGNTIYF; CDR3 DNA: TGTGCCAGCAGCCTCCAATTAACAGTTACTTCTGGAAACACCATATATTTT
J gene: TRBJ2-1; V gene: TRBV6-4; D gene: NA; clone size: NA; CDR3 protein: CASPGARKMEQFF; CDR3 DNA: TGTGCCAGTCCGGGCGCCCGGAAGATGGAGCAGTTCTTC
J gene: TRBJ2-7; V gene: TRBV18; D gene: TRBD1; clone size: few; CDR3 protein: CASSPAVGQGIYEQYF; CDR3 DNA: TGTGCCAGCTCACCAGCGGTGGGACAGGGGATATACGAGCAGTACTTC
J gene: TRBJ2-7; V gene: TRBV5-1; D gene: TRBD1; clone size: NA; CDR3 protein: CASSRGGQGYEQYF; CDR3 DNA: TGCGCCAGCAGTCGAGGGGGACAGGGCTATGAGCAGTACTTC
J gene: TRBJ2-2; V gene: TRBV6-1; D gene: NA; clone size: NA; CDR3 protein: CASSDNSGYTGELFF; CDR3 DNA: TGTGCCAGCAGTGATAACTCCGGGTACACCGGGGAGCTGTTTTTT
J gene: TRBJ2-7; V gene: TRBV5-1; D gene: TRBD2; clone size: NA; CDR3 protein: CASSRLTSGTGEQYF; CDR3 DNA: TGCGCCAGCAGCCGACTGACTAGCGGGACGGGCGAGCAGTACTTC
J gene: TRBJ2-7; V gene: TRBV15; D gene: NA; clone size: NA; CDR3 protein: CATSRAWGDLSYEQYF; CDR3 DNA: TGTGCCACCAGCAGAGCCTGGGGGGACCTCTCCTACGAGCAGTACTTC
J gene: TRBJ1-5; V gene: TRBV5-5; D gene: NA; clone size: few; CDR3 protein: CASSPLASISNQPQHF; CDR3 DNA: TGTGCCAGCAGCCCACTTGCTTCCATTAGCAATCAGCCCCAGCATTTT
J gene: TRBJ2-7; V gene: TRBV11-1; D gene: NA; clone size: NA; CDR3 protein: CASSLVGDEQYF; CDR3 DNA: TGTGCCAGCAGCTTAGTAGGGGACGAGCAGTACTTC
J gene: TRBJ2-6; V gene: TRBV19; D gene: NA; clone size: NA; CDR3 protein: CASSKDWGLTGANVLTF; CDR3 DNA: TGTGCCAGTAGTAAGGACTGGGGGTTAACTGGGGCCAACGTCCTGACTTTC
J gene: TRBJ2-7; V gene: TRBV7-3; D gene: NA; clone size: few; CDR3 protein: CASSLNPAYEQYF; CDR3 DNA: TGTGCCAGCAGCTTAAATCCGGCCTACGAGCAGTACTTC
J gene: TRBJ2-7; V gene: TRBV10-3; D gene: TRBD2; clone size: NA; CDR3 protein: CAISESLAGDHEQYF; CDR3 DNA: TGTGCCATCAGTGAGTCCCTAGCGGGAGACCACGAGCAGTACTTC
J gene: TRBJ1-4; V gene: TRBV7-3; D gene: NA; clone size: once; CDR3 protein: CASSLTGDYSEKLFF; CDR3 DNA: TGTGCCAGCAGCTTAACAGGGGATTATAGTGAAAAACTGTTTTTT
J gene: TRBJ2-1; V gene: TRBV7-3; D gene: NA; clone size: NA; CDR3 protein: CASSLVGALYNEQFF; CDR3 DNA: TGTGCCAGCAGCTTAGTGGGGGCTCTATACAATGAGCAGTTCTTC
J gene: TRBJ1-1; V gene: TRBV5-4; D gene: TRBD1; clone size: NA; CDR3 protein: CASSSTGEPNTEAFF; CDR3 DNA: TGTGCCAGCAGCTCGACAGGGGAGCCGAACACTGAAGCTTTCTTT
J gene: TRBJ1-5; V gene: TRBV5-8; D gene: NA; clone size: NA; CDR3 protein: CASSLVTPSNQPQHF; CDR3 DNA: TGTGCCAGCAGCTTGGTCACTCCTAGCAATCAGCCCCAGCATTTT
J gene: TRBJ1-4; V gene: TRBV6-5; D gene: TRBD1; clone size: few; CDR3 protein: CASSYSSGGSREKLFF; CDR3 DNA: TGTGCCAGCAGTTACTCGTCAGGGGGAAGTAGGGAAAAACTGTTTTTT
J gene: TRBJ2-3; V gene: TRBV5-6; D gene: NA; clone size: NA; CDR3 protein: CASSSLPGAFTDTQYF; CDR3 DNA: TGTGCCAGCAGCTCCCTTCCGGGGGCGTTCACAGATACGCAGTATTTT
J gene: TRBJ2-5; V gene: TRBV28; D gene: NA; clone size: NA; CDR3 protein: CASSPGNIETQYF; CDR3 DNA: TGTGCCAGCAGCCCAGGGAATATAGAGACCCAGTACTTC
J gene: TRBJ1-1; V gene: TRBV6-1; D gene: NA; clone size: NA; CDR3 protein: CASSGTLNTEAFF; CDR3 DNA: TGTGCCAGCAGCGGGACATTGAACACTGAAGCTTTCTTT
J gene: TRBJ1-1; V gene: TRBV7-9; D gene: NA; clone size: NA; CDR3 protein: CASSLGGASEAFF; CDR3 DNA: TGTGCCAGCAGCTTAGGGGGGGCTTCTGAAGCTTTCTTT